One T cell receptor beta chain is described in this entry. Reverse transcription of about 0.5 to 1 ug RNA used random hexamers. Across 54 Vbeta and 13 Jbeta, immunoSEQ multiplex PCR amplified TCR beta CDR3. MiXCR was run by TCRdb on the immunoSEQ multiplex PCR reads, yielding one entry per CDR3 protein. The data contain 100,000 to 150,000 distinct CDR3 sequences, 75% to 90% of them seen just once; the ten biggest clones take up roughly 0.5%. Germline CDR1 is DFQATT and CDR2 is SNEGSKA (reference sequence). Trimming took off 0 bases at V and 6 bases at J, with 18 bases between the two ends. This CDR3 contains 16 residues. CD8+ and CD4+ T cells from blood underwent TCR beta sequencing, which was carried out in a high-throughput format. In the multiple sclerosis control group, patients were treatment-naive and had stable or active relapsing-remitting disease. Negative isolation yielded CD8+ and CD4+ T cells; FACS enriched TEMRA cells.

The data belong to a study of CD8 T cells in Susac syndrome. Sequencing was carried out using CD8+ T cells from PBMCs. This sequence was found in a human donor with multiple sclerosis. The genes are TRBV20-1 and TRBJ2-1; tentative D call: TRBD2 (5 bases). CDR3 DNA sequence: TGCAGTGCTAGAGATACGTGGCGGGCGCCCAGCAATGAGCAGTTCTTC. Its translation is CSARDTWRAPSNEQFF.